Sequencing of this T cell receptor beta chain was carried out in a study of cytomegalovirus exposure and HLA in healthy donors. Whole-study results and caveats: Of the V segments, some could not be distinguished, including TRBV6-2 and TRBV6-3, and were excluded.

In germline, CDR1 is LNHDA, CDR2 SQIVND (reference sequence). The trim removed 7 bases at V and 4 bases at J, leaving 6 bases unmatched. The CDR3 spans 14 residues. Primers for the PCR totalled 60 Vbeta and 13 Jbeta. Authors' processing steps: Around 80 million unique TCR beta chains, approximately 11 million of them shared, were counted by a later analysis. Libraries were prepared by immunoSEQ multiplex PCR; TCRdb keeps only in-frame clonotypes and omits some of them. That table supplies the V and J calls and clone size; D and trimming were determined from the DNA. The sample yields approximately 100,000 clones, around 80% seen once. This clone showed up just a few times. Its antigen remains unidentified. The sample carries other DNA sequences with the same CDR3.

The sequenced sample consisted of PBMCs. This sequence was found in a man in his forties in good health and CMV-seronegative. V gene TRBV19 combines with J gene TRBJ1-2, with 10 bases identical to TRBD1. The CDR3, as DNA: TGTGCCAGTATCTCGACAGGGGGCGCCTATGGCTACACCTTC. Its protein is CASISTGGAYGYTF.